The 29 T cell receptor beta chains below come from one sample, sequenced in a study of OX40 agonist ivuxolimab in advanced cancers. Profiling relied on immunoSEQ multiplex PCR, and the TCRdb table lists in-frame clones only, not all of them. The sample records about 64,000 clones, roughly 84% being singletons. The sequencing used CD4+ or CD8+ T cells sorted from blood, collected in a trial of the OX40 agonist ivuxolimab. Receptors originate from an adult with an advanced solid tumor such as melanoma, head and neck, liver or kidney cancer.

The CDR3 here is CASSPGLVVYEQYF. The CDR3 DNA reads as TGTGCCAGCTCCCCCGGTTTAGTCGTTTACGAGCAGTACTTC. This chain links TRBV18 with TRBJ2-7; D unresolved. The ends were cut back, 6 bases at V and 4 bases at J, with 16 bases in the middle. CDR1 KGHSH and CDR2 LQKENI come from the germline V gene. The CDR3 is 14 residues long.

This chain connects TRBV7-6 to TRBJ2-5, with unresolved D. The end of the DNA aligns better with TRBJ2-7, so the J call may be wrong. This CDR3 is built from 16 residues. Germline-derived CDR1 and CDR2 are SGHVS and FNYEAQ. CDR3: CASSHDARVRTYEQYF. The CDR3 DNA follows: TGTGCCAGCAGCCACGACGCTAGGGTTCGGACCTACGAGCAGTACTTC.

This clone is a singleton in its sample. The J gene is TRBJ2-5, the V gene TRBV7-6; D might be TRBD2 (6 bases). Trimming cost V 5 bases and J 5 bases, with 15 bases left between them. This CDR3 spans 14 amino acids. Germline values: CDR1 SGHVS, CDR2 FNYEAQ. CDR3 bases: TGTGCCAGCAGCCCCAACACGGGGAGGGAGACCCAGTACTTC. This sequence encodes CASSPNTGRETQYF.

CDR3 DNA: TGTGCCAGCAGCTTGGACACACATGGCTACACCTTC. Amino acids: CASSLDTHGYTF. The chain couples TRBV5-4 to TRBJ1-2; the D is unclear. The V gene lost 0 bases and the J gene lost 6 bases, with 6 bases spanning the gap. Germline V lookup: CDR1 SGHNT, CDR2 YYREEE (reference sequence). The CDR3 loop spans 12 amino acids.

This chain connects TRBV7-2 to TRBJ2-2; D is undetermined. Germline CDR1 is SGHTA and CDR2 is FQGNSA. The CDR3 extends over 14 amino acids. Trimming removed 2 bases from V and 7 bases from J, with 11 bases in between. CDR3 sequence: CASSLSLVGGELFF. The DNA for the CDR3 is TGTGCCAGCAGCTTATCCCTAGTTGGCGGGGAGCTGTTTTTT.

The rearrangement links TRBV5-4 to TRBJ2-5; TRBD1 agrees at 10 bases. This CDR3 comprises 14 residues. Trimming cost V 4 bases and J 7 bases; bases outside gene matches: 7. Per germline, CDR1 SGHNT and CDR2 YYREEE (reference sequence). DNA of the CDR3: TGTGCCAGCAGCCGCGACAGGGGGCCGGGGACCCAGTACTTC. It encodes CASSRDRGPGTQYF. Based on the CDR3 plus reference TRBV5-4 and TRBJ2-5, the full variable domain is ETGVTQSPTHLIKTRGQQVTLRCSSQSGHNTVSWYQQALGQGPQFIFQYYREEENGRGNFPPRFSGLQFPNYSSELNVNALELDDSALYLCASSRDRGPGTQYFGPGTRLLVL.

V gene TRBV6-5 combines with J gene TRBJ1-1; 10 nucleotides align to TRBD1. CDR1 and CDR2 from the germline V gene are MNHEY and SVGAGI. Trimming at V came to 6 bases and at J to 8 bases, leaving 6 bases not matched to a gene. The CDR3 is made up of 13 amino acids. CDR3 sequence: CASSPTGQGEAFF. CDR3 sequence (DNA): TGTGCCAGCAGCCCCACGGGACAGGGGGAAGCTTTCTTT.

The gene calls are TRBV5-5 and TRBJ2-7, with TRBD1 as a possible D gene (7 bases). Trimming left V 0 bases short and J 4 bases short, with 17 bases between. Looked up from germline, CDR1 is SGHKS and CDR2 is YYEKEE (reference sequence). The CDR3 runs 16 residues. The CDR3 is CASSLEGSGGGYEQYF. For the CDR3, the DNA is TGTGCCAGCAGCTTGGAAGGGTCAGGGGGAGGTTACGAGCAGTACTTC.

The chain employs TRBV5-1 and TRBJ2-3; perhaps D is TRBD1 or TRBD2 (5 bases each). The CDR3 is 15 amino acids. Trimming took 1 base from V and 2 from J, leaving 11 bases between them. Looked up from germline, CDR1 is SGHRS and CDR2 is YFSETQ. The CDR3 protein is CASSLSGTPTDTQYF. CDR3 coding DNA: TGCGCCAGCAGCTTGTCCGGGACCCCCACAGATACGCAGTATTTT.

The chain combines TRBV7-9 with TRBJ2-2; 8 bases are a match to TRBD2. Germline V lookup: CDR1 SEHNR, CDR2 FQNEAQ (reference sequence). The J segment lost 5 bases and the V segment lost 5 bases, leaving 10 bases of the junction unmatched. The CDR3 has 16 residues. CDR3 bases: TGTGCCAGCAGCCAGGGAGCGGGAGTAAGAACCGGGGAGCTGTTTTTT. This encodes CASSQGAGVRTGELFF.

The V call is TRBV27, the J call TRBJ1-2, with 8 bases that match TRBD1. Trimming at V came to 6 bases and at J to 1 base, leaving 4 bases not matched to a gene. Germline CDR1 reads MNHEY; CDR2 reads SMNVEV (reference sequence). The CDR3 consists of 14 residues. Here the CDR3 DNA reads TGTGCCAGCAGCCGGACAGGGTTTAACTATGGCTACACCTTC. This encodes CASSRTGFNYGYTF.

V is TRBV2 and J is TRBJ2-5; tentatively, D is TRBD2 (6 bases). The DNA end is more similar to TRBJ2-7, so the J call may be wrong. CDR1 and CDR2 from the germline V gene are SNHLY and FYNNEI. The CDR3 has 13 amino acids. CDR3 nucleotides: TGTGCCAGCAAACGCAGGAGGGGCGACGAGCAGTACTTC. Amino acids: CASKRRRGDEQYF.

The rearrangement joins TRBV27 to TRBJ1-1; D unresolved. CDR1 is MNHEY, CDR2 SMNVEV, per germline (reference sequence). The CDR3 contains 12 residues. Trimming shortened V by 8 bases and J by 5 bases, and 12 bases separated the two germline ends. The CDR3 DNA sequence: TGTGCCAGCCAAGGGTGGTTGACTGAAGCTTTCTTT. Protein product: CASQGWLTEAFF.

The V and J genes are TRBV2 and TRBJ2-3, with D maybe TRBD2 (5 bases). V lost 8 bases, J lost 0 bases, and 9 bases lay in between. Germline values: CDR1 SNHLY, CDR2 FYNNEI. There are 13 residues in the CDR3. The CDR3 DNA is TGTGCCAGCCAGGCGGGTAGCACAGATACGCAGTATTTT. Residues: CASQAGSTDTQYF.

The V call is TRBV7-6, the J call TRBJ1-3, with TRBD1 as a possible D gene (6 bases). CDR1 is SGHVS and CDR2 is FNYEAQ in the germline V gene. The CDR3 has 16 amino acids. V lost 5 bases to trimming and J lost 3 bases, with 17 bases between them. CDR3 sequence reads: CASSPGVGGIGNTIYF. For the CDR3, the DNA is TGTGCCAGCAGCCCCGGGGTAGGGGGAATTGGAAACACCATATATTTT.

The chain recombines TRBV4-3 with TRBJ1-3, with D possibly TRBD1 on 5 matching bases. V was shortened by 0 bases and J by 5 bases, with 17 bases between the two germline ends. The germline gives CDR1 LGHNA, CDR2 YSLEER. The CDR3 runs 17 residues. CDR3 in DNA: TGCGCCAGCAGCCAAGATCGTCCCGGGGGTTATAGAAACACCATATATTTT. This encodes CASSQDRPGGYRNTIYF.

This clone was observed a single time. This chain uses TRBV5-1 with TRBJ2-7; 7 bases line up with TRBD1. The CDR3 spans 16 residues. From germline, CDR1 is SGHRS and CDR2 YFSETQ. The junction had 13 bases not matched to a gene; V was cut back by 0 bases and J by 7 bases. CDR3 in DNA: TGCGCCAGCAGCTTGGGGCCGGGACAGCCGATATTGGAGCAGTACTTC. Translation gives CASSLGPGQPILEQYF.

The J gene is TRBJ2-3, the V gene TRBV6-1, with 11 bases identical to TRBD2. The J segment lost 1 base and the V segment lost 11 bases, leaving 8 bases of the junction unmatched. This CDR3 spans 15 amino acids. Per the germline V gene, CDR1 is MNHNS and CDR2 is SASEGT. CDR3 sequence (DNA): TGTGCCGGGGGGGTGGGACTAGCGGGCACAGATACGCAGTATTTT. It is translated as CAGGVGLAGTDTQYF.

The V call is TRBV7-3, the J call TRBJ2-3; 7 bases line up with TRBD2. Germline CDR1 and CDR2: SGHTA and FQGTGA. Trimming cost V 4 bases and J 2 bases; bases outside gene matches: 3. The CDR3 extends over 14 amino acids. The CDR3 DNA reads as TGTGCCAGCAGCTCGGGACTAACCACAGATACGCAGTATTTT. It yields the protein CASSSGLTTDTQYF.

The chain carries TRBV30 and TRBJ2-5; 9 nucleotides agree with TRBD2. This CDR3 has 15 residues. J lost 1 base, V lost 3 bases, and 6 bases had no gene match. In germline, CDR1 is GTSNPN, CDR2 SVGIG (reference sequence). The CDR3 region is CAWSGSGGIQETQYF. The CDR3 coding sequence is TGTGCCTGGAGCGGGAGCGGGGGGATCCAAGAGACCCAGTACTTC.

The chain joins TRBV5-1 to TRBJ2-5; TRBD1 matches 9 bases. Trimming took 3 bases from V and 5 from J; bases not matched to a gene: 5. Germline CDR1 SGHRS, CDR2 YFSETQ. This CDR3 has 14 amino acids. CDR3 bases: TGCGCCAGCAGCTCACAGGGGGCGCGCGAGACCCAGTACTTC. Encoded protein: CASSSQGARETQYF.

V usage is TRBV6-1 and J usage is TRBJ2-5; TRBD2 matches at 9 bases. This CDR3 is 15 amino acids long. V lost 4 bases to trimming and J lost 5 bases; unmatched junction nucleotides: 8. Germline V lookup: CDR1 MNHNS, CDR2 SASEGT. The CDR3 loop reads CASSVRLAARETQYF. Written as DNA, the CDR3 is TGTGCCAGCAGTGTACGACTAGCGGCTAGGGAGACCCAGTACTTC.

The CDR3 nucleotides are TGTGCCATCAGTAAACCGACAGGGGCGGGCACTGAAGCTTTCTTT. This translates into CAISKPTGAGTEAFF. The chain has TRBV10-3 and TRBJ1-1, with 8 nucleotides matching TRBD1. Germline V lookup: CDR1 ENHRY, CDR2 SYGVKD. The CDR3 has 15 amino acids. V lost 5 bases to trimming and J lost 4 bases; unmatched junction nucleotides: 9.

The chain recombines TRBV5-5 with TRBJ2-1; 14 bases map to TRBD2. Losses at the gene ends were 4 bases for V and 9 bases for J; bases not matched to a gene: 3. Germline V gives CDR1 SGHKS, CDR2 YYEKEE (reference sequence). The CDR3 is 14 residues long. CDR3 amino acids: CASSRLAGGLEQFF. The DNA for the CDR3 is TGTGCCAGCAGCCGACTAGCGGGGGGGCTTGAGCAGTTCTTC.

This rearrangement joins TRBV19 to TRBJ2-7; D might be TRBD2 (5 bases). With 2 bases removed from V and 1 base from J, the gap between germline ends came to 12 bases. The germline V gene has CDR1 LNHDA and CDR2 SQIVND (reference sequence). This CDR3 contains 15 residues. CDR3 DNA: TGTGCCAGTAGTATACTGCGTCGGGGATCCTACGAGCAGTACTTC. Translation gives CASSILRRGSYEQYF. The full variable domain, with the rest looked up from reference TRBV19 and TRBJ2-7, is DGGITQSPKYLFRKEGQNVTLSCEQNLNHDAMYWYRQDPGQGLRLIYYSQIVNDFQKGDIAEGYSVSREKKESFPLTVTSAQKNPTAFYLCASSILRRGSYEQYFGPGTRLTVT.

This sequence joins TRBV28 and TRBJ1-5, with a tentative D call TRBD1 (5 bases). Germline-derived CDR1 and CDR2 are MDHEN and SYDVKM. CDR3 length: 16 amino acids. The ends were cut back, 7 bases at V and 3 bases at J, with 19 bases in the middle. In DNA form, the CDR3 reads TGTGCCAGCACTACAAAGGGACGGAATCTCAATCAGCCCCAGCATTTT. It yields the protein CASTTKGRNLNQPQHF.

The rearrangement links TRBV7-3 to TRBJ2-3; no reliable D call. V was cut by 1 base and J by 2 bases, with 4 bases left in between. This CDR3 is 13 amino acids long. The germline V gene encodes CDR1 SGHTA and CDR2 FQGTGA. CDR3: CASSLSFTDTQYF. Here the CDR3 DNA reads TGTGCCAGCAGCTTAAGTTTCACAGATACGCAGTATTTT.

This clone was observed a few times. The rearrangement links TRBV27 to TRBJ2-2; D uncertain. Germline values: CDR1 MNHEY, CDR2 SMNVEV (reference sequence). V was pared by 5 bases and J by 2 bases, with 9 bases between. The CDR3 sequence is 14 residues long. The DNA of the CDR3 is TGTGCCAGCAGTCGATGGATCAACACCGGGGAGCTGTTTTTT. It encodes CASSRWINTGELFF.

This clone was observed a few times. The chain uses TRBV6-6 and TRBJ1-4, with D tentatively TRBD1 (6 bases). Germline V gene sequence: CDR1 MNHNY, CDR2 SVGAGI (reference sequence). V was clipped by 5 bases and J by 8 bases, with 9 bases between them. The CDR3 length is 12 residues. CDR3 sequence reads: CASSPRGEKLFF. The CDR3 nucleotides read TGTGCCAGCAGTCCGAGGGGGGAAAAACTGTTTTTT.